The next 8 T cell receptor beta chains were all read from a single sample in a study of T-cell memory formation after mild COVID-19. MiXCR, run by TCRdb on the 5' RACE reads, gives a single entry per CDR3 protein. The table records 450,000 or so distinct CDR3 sequences, about 23% of them present only once. The sequenced sample was PBMCs or a T cell subset sorted from them (not recorded which). The receptor source for this set is an adult woman who had mild COVID-19 (a few samples of this study predate the infection). Cell type and time point are not known.

V gene TRBV24-1 combines with J gene TRBJ1-1, with D unresolved. The CDR3 runs to 13 residues. Trimming pared 2 bases from V and 10 bases from J, leaving 13 bases between. The germline V gene has CDR1 KGHDR and CDR2 SFDVKD. CDR3 protein: CATSDSVLGRAFF. DNA for the CDR3: TGTGCCACCAGTGATTCCGTATTAGGGAGAGCTTTCTTT.

This clonotype was recorded a few times. The chain has TRBV9 and TRBJ2-7; 8 bases line up with TRBD2. The CDR3 spans 15 residues. V was clipped by 2 bases and J by 0 bases; unmatched bases: 4. In germline, CDR1 is SGDLS, CDR2 YYNGEE. CDR3 nucleotide sequence: TGTGCCAGCAGCGTCTTAGCGGGGAACTCCTACGAGCAGTACTTC. It yields the protein CASSVLAGNSYEQYF.

V usage is TRBV27 and J usage is TRBJ2-4; weak D call: TRBD2 (6 bases). CDR1 and CDR2 from the germline V gene are MNHEY and SMNVEV (reference sequence). Trimming removed 7 bases from V and 1 base from J, with 17 bases in between. The CDR3 totals 16 residues. The CDR3 here is CASTLRGIEAKNIQYF. CDR3 nucleotides: TGTGCCAGCACCCTCCGGGGGATTGAGGCCAAAAACATTCAGTACTTC.

CDR3 sequence: CASSLGGRAGGSYEQYF. For the CDR3, the DNA is TGTGCCAGCAGCTTAGGTGGGCGAGCGGGGGGTTCCTACGAGCAGTACTTC. The chain recombines TRBV7-9 with TRBJ2-7, with TRBD2 matching over 9 bases. Per germline, CDR1 SEHNR and CDR2 FQNEAQ (reference sequence). CDR3 length equals 17 residues. The trim removed 1 base at V and 1 base at J, leaving 8 bases unmatched. Looking up the rest from reference TRBV7-9 and TRBJ2-7 gives the full variable domain: DTGVSQNPRHKITKRGQNVTFRCDPISEHNRLYWYRQTLGQGPEFLTYFQNEAQLEKSRLLSDRFSAERPKGSFSTLEIQRTEQGDSAMYLCASSLGGRAGGSYEQYFGPGTRLTVT.

This clonotype was observed a few times. The chain joins TRBV12-3 or TRBV12-4 to TRBJ2-3, with TRBD1 identical over 7 bases. V gave up 6 bases and J gave up 3 bases; unmatched junction bases: 6. CDR3 length: 14 amino acids. CDR3 loop: CASRYRGWTDTQYF. The CDR3, as DNA: TGTGCCAGCAGGTACAGGGGTTGGACAGATACGCAGTATTTT.

This rearrangement joins TRBV5-1 to TRBJ1-1, with D unclear. Trimming stripped 0 bases from V and 4 bases from J, with 13 bases between. The CDR3 loop spans 15 amino acids. CDR1 and CDR2 (germline): SGHRS, YFSETQ. CDR3 bases: TGCGCCAGCAGCTTGGGGCCGGAGTTGAGCACTGAAGCTTTCTTT. Its translation: CASSLGPELSTEAFF.

The CDR3 is CASSFAPRVSGANVLTF. The CDR3, as DNA: TGTGCCAGCAGTTTTGCCCCTCGGGTCTCTGGGGCCAACGTCCTGACTTTC. This rearrangement joins TRBV12-3 or TRBV12-4 to TRBJ2-6; no clear D gene. V shed 3 bases and J shed 0 bases, with 12 bases lying between them. This CDR3 is built from 17 residues.

This clonotype came up a few times. The chain joins TRBV4-2 to TRBJ2-7; D perhaps matches TRBD2 (5 bases). The length of the CDR3 is 17 residues. V shed 0 bases and J shed 0 bases, with 15 bases lying between them. Germline CDR1 is LGHNA and CDR2 is YNFKEQ. This CDR3 reads CASSQEFSVGSSYEQYF. In DNA form, the CDR3 reads TGTGCCAGCAGCCAAGAATTTAGCGTGGGAAGCTCCTACGAGCAGTACTTC.